The sequence of this T cell receptor (beta chain) was determined in a study of T-cell reconstitution after alpha-beta-depleted transplantation in children. In its sample, this clonotype was seen a few times. As yet, its antigen is unknown. Whole-study findings and limits: Day-60 TCRbeta diversity that was high in some patients was derived from surviving recipient T cells and thymic progenitors. T-cell counts and diversity at one year post-transplant came mainly from newly produced T cells. Several hundred rapidly expanded clones from non-depleted graft cells reportedly supplied alpha-beta T cells about two months post-transplant.

CDR1 DFQATT and CDR2 SNEGSKA come from the germline V gene (reference sequence). V trimming: 2 bases; J trimming: 0 bases; junction bases outside the gene matches: 7. This CDR3 comprises 18 residues. A TCRbeta library incorporating unique molecular identifiers was prepared. TCRdb re-derived calls from the PCR reads in MiXCR, one entry per CDR3 protein. The data hold about 580,000 distinct CDR3 sequences, with roughly 30% observed a single time. This specimen consisted of PBMCs, obtained before TCRalphabeta/CD19-depleted stem cell transplant. The receptor's source is a boy less than two years old with Wiskott-Aldrich syndrome, due to receive a stem cell transplant. The V call is TRBV20-1, the J call TRBJ2-1; 13 bases map to TRBD2. This CDR3 is CSARTSGRVPYSYNEQFF. In nucleotides, the CDR3 is TGCAGTGCTAGAACTAGCGGGAGGGTGCCTTACTCCTACAATGAGCAGTTCTTC.